The 30 T cell receptor beta chains listed next were all sequenced from one sample in a study of identical twins (dated by TCRdb to 2015 to 2016). Libraries were built with 5' RACE. Sequencing used an Illumina HiSeq 2000. TCRdb handled the public reads itself, with Q25 trimming in fastp and clone calling in MiXCR, and kept productive beta chains. Under each unique CDR3 protein, matching rows form one entry showing the most common genes and DNA. Recorded for this sample are some 760,000 distinct CDR3 sequences; about 18% of them occurred a single time. Around 13% of the sample lies in the top ten. These same records also appear under a second study, on T cells expressing NK-cell markers.

Specimen: PBMCs. Source of these receptors: a woman between 18 and 30 years old in good health.

V and J are TRBV20-1 and TRBJ2-1; the match to TRBD2 covers 8 bases. V shed 1 base, J shed 1 base, and the junction held 9 bases outside the gene matches. Looked up from germline, CDR1 is DFQATT and CDR2 is SNEGSKA (reference sequence). The length of the CDR3 is 17 residues. The CDR3 here is CSARGVPGGGSYNEQFF. The DNA for the CDR3 is TGCAGTGCTAGAGGGGTGCCCGGGGGGGGATCCTACAATGAGCAGTTCTTC.

This clonotype was counted a few times. The J gene is TRBJ2-3, the V gene TRBV20-1; possible D gene TRBD1, 6 bases. The CDR3 has 13 residues. Per the germline V gene, CDR1 is DFQATT and CDR2 is SNEGSKA (reference sequence). The DNA of the CDR3 is TGCAGCTCCCAGCTGGGGGCGGGCGGCACGCAGTATTTT. As protein: CSSQLGAGGTQYF.

The gene calls are TRBV12-3 or TRBV12-4 and TRBJ2-3; possibly TRBD1 or TRBD2 for D (5 bases each). The CDR3 length is 15 residues. V was cut by 6 bases and J by 5 bases, with 18 bases left in between. The CDR3 loop is CASRSGHTGGDTQYF. CDR3 DNA: TGTGCCAGCAGGAGCGGACACACCGGTGGAGATACGCAGTATTTT.

The chain uses TRBV6-2 or TRBV6-3 and TRBJ2-1, with TRBD2 as a possible D gene (6 bases). Trimming took 7 bases from V and 10 from J, leaving 11 bases between them. The CDR3 loop spans 11 amino acids. Germline V gives CDR1 MNHEY, CDR2 SVGEGT. CDR3 sequence reads: CASTGVGEQFF. CDR3 bases: TGTGCCAGCACGGGAGTTGGGGAGCAGTTCTTC.

The V call is TRBV7-9, the J call TRBJ1-1; 9 bases are a match to TRBD1. With V trimmed by 4 bases and J by 9 bases, 12 bases remained unmatched. This CDR3 spans 15 amino acids. The germline V gene encodes CDR1 SEHNR and CDR2 FQNEAQ (reference sequence). CDR3 in DNA: TGTGCCAGCAGCTCAAAATTCACAGGGGGCGCGAAAGCTTTCTTT. It encodes CASSSKFTGGAKAFF.

This rearrangement joins TRBV5-1 to TRBJ2-7; D ambiguous. The CDR3 totals 15 residues. Germline-derived CDR1 and CDR2 are SGHRS and YFSETQ. V was pared by 0 bases and J by 3 bases, with 13 bases between. The chain's CDR3 is CASSLALGWVYEQYF. The CDR3 nucleotides read TGCGCCAGCAGCTTGGCCTTGGGTTGGGTCTACGAGCAGTACTTC.

This clonotype was recorded a few times. The V and J genes are TRBV7-9 and TRBJ1-1, with 9 nucleotides matching TRBD1. Germline V lookup: CDR1 SEHNR, CDR2 FQNEAQ (reference sequence). Trimming cost V 2 bases and J 11 bases; bases outside gene matches: 9. The CDR3 loop spans 14 amino acids. CDR3 amino acids: CASSLLQGARRAFF. The CDR3 DNA sequence: TGTGCCAGCAGCTTACTACAGGGGGCGCGGAGGGCTTTCTTT.

The chain joins TRBV20-1 to TRBJ2-5; D remains unclear. The CDR3 extends over 14 amino acids. Between the trimmed V and J ends, which lost 6 bases and 5 bases, there was a span of 19 bases. Germline CDR1 and CDR2: DFQATT and SNEGSKA (reference sequence). The CDR3 loop reads CSAPPGDGRETQYF. Here the CDR3 DNA reads TGCAGTGCCCCTCCTGGGGATGGACGGGAGACCCAGTACTTC.

This clonotype appeared a few times. This sequence joins TRBV20-1 and TRBJ2-7, with TRBD1 matching 10 bases. In germline, CDR1 is DFQATT, CDR2 SNEGSKA (reference sequence). V gave up 6 bases and J gave up 0 bases; unmatched junction bases: 5. The CDR3 is 14 residues long. Written as DNA, the CDR3 is TGCAGTGCAAAGGGACAGGGGCCCTCCTACGAGCAGTACTTC. Translated, it gives CSAKGQGPSYEQYF.

This chain joins TRBV20-1 and TRBJ2-7; D perhaps matches TRBD2 (6 bases). Trimming shortened V by 2 bases and J by 6 bases, and 20 bases separated the two germline ends. The CDR3 covers 15 residues. Germline V lookup: CDR1 DFQATT, CDR2 SNEGSKA (reference sequence). The CDR3 spells CSARSGTGPPGEQYF. CDR3 DNA sequence: TGCAGTGCTAGATCGGGGACTGGTCCCCCGGGCGAGCAGTACTTC.

A few counts support this clonotype. CDR3 residues: CASSLGVVDETQYF. Written as DNA, the CDR3 is TGTGCCAGCAGTTTAGGGGTGGTTGATGAGACCCAGTACTTC. The J gene is TRBJ2-5, the V gene TRBV12-3 or TRBV12-4; D uncertain. V was pared by 1 base and J by 5 bases, with 11 bases between. The CDR3 sequence is 14 residues long.

The V gene is TRBV6-5, the J gene TRBJ1-4; perhaps TRBD1 as D (5 bases). V was shortened by 2 bases and J by 0 bases, with 7 bases between the two germline ends. The CDR3 length is 15 residues. The germline V gene has CDR1 MNHEY and CDR2 SVGAGI. CDR3 loop: CASSYGHSTNEKLFF. The DNA of the CDR3 is TGTGCCAGCAGTTACGGACACTCAACTAATGAAAAACTGTTTTTT.

The gene calls are TRBV20-1 and TRBJ2-1; 8 bases fit TRBD1. CDR3 size: 12 residues. V lost 4 bases and J lost 9; bases outside the gene matches: 5. From germline, CDR1 is DFQATT and CDR2 SNEGSKA (reference sequence). CDR3 in DNA: TGCAGTGCTATGCAGGGGGCAGGTGAGCAGTTCTTC. Translated: CSAMQGAGEQFF.

The chain has TRBV7-2 and TRBJ2-3; D uncertain. Deletions cut 7 bases from V and 5 bases from J, with 7 bases between. CDR3 length: 11 residues. The germline gives CDR1 SGHTA, CDR2 FQGNSA. CDR3 in DNA: TGTGCCAGCACATCTCGAGATACGCAGTATTTT. Protein sequence: CASTSRDTQYF.

This clonotype showed up just a few times. This chain connects TRBV20-1 to TRBJ2-1, with a tentative D call TRBD2 (5 bases). V lost 0 bases and J lost 3, with 12 bases in between. The CDR3 length is 15 residues. CDR1 DFQATT and CDR2 SNEGSKA come from the germline V gene (reference sequence). CDR3 protein: CSAREASGFYNEQFF. DNA for the CDR3: TGCAGTGCTAGAGAGGCCAGCGGCTTCTACAATGAGCAGTTCTTC.

This clonotype was detected ten times or more. This chain joins TRBV6-1 and TRBJ2-1; 7 nucleotides align to TRBD1. In germline, CDR1 is MNHNS, CDR2 SASEGT. The V gene end was trimmed by 5 bases and the J gene end by 2 bases; junction bases not matched to a gene: 6. The CDR3 loop spans 15 amino acids. CDR3 loop: CASSRTGTAYNEQFF. The CDR3 bases are TGTGCCAGCAGTCGGACAGGAACCGCCTACAATGAGCAGTTCTTC.

V usage is TRBV5-5 and J usage is TRBJ2-1, with 10 bases matching TRBD1. After removal of 5 bases from V and 8 bases from J, the junction contained 4 bases not matched to a gene. This CDR3 comprises 13 residues. Germline CDR1 is SGHKS and CDR2 is YYEKEE (reference sequence). The CDR3 sequence: CASSTGQGYEQFF. The CDR3 region has the DNA TGTGCCAGCAGTACGGGACAGGGGTATGAGCAGTTCTTC.

This clonotype was counted a few times. This chain connects TRBV18 to TRBJ2-3, with TRBD1 as a possible D gene (5 bases). CDR3 length: 14 residues. The V and J ends lost 0 bases and 8 bases respectively, with 12 bases between them. Germline V gene sequence: CDR1 KGHSH, CDR2 LQKENI. The chain's CDR3 is CASSPPTAQGTQYF. The CDR3 DNA reads TGTGCCAGCTCACCACCGACGGCGCAGGGTACGCAGTATTTT.

The table lists this clonotype with a few counts. V is TRBV6-5 and J is TRBJ2-7, with 8 bases aligning to TRBD1. The V and J ends lost 4 bases and 3 bases, in that order; junction bases with no gene match: 5. The CDR3 consists of 14 residues. CDR1 MNHEY and CDR2 SVGAGI come from the germline V gene. The CDR3 region is CASSWGQESYEQYF. The CDR3 coding sequence is TGTGCCAGCAGTTGGGGACAGGAGAGCTACGAGCAGTACTTC.

The J gene is TRBJ2-1, the V gene TRBV12-3 or TRBV12-4; D possibly corresponds to TRBD2 (6 bases). The CDR3 spans 14 residues. V lost 6 bases to trimming and J lost 10 bases, with 19 bases between them. As DNA, the CDR3 is TGTGCCAGCAGGTACCCGAGTGATGGGGGGGAGCAGTTCTTC. It codes for CASRYPSDGGEQFF.

V gene TRBV7-9 combines with J gene TRBJ2-7; D unclear. Trimming pared 5 bases from V and 5 bases from J, leaving 16 bases between. From germline, CDR1 is SEHNR and CDR2 FQNEAQ (reference sequence). The CDR3 loop spans 14 amino acids. The chain's CDR3 is CASSPRSLVDEQYF. In nucleotides, the CDR3 is TGTGCCAGCAGCCCCCGGAGCCTCGTCGACGAGCAGTACTTC.

The J gene is TRBJ2-7, the V gene TRBV5-6; possible D gene TRBD1, 5 bases. The CDR3 loop spans 14 amino acids. CDR1 and CDR2 (germline): SGHDT, YYEEEE. The V and J ends lost 1 base and 4 bases respectively, with 12 bases between them. CDR3: CASSLYGAGYEQYF. The CDR3 DNA is TGTGCCAGCAGCTTGTATGGGGCAGGATACGAGCAGTACTTC.

This clonotype was counted at least ten times. This chain links TRBV6-1 with TRBJ1-2, with 7 bases matching TRBD1. The CDR3 sequence is 17 residues long. V shed 6 bases, J shed 0 bases, and the junction held 13 bases outside the gene matches. Germline CDR1 reads MNHNS; CDR2 reads SASEGT. The DNA of the CDR3 is TGTGCCAGCAGAAGCGACAGGGAATCGGGAGCTAACTATGGCTACACCTTC. Translated, it gives CASRSDRESGANYGYTF.

CDR3 loop: CSARGSSSYNEQFF. Written as DNA, the CDR3 is TGCAGCGCCCGGGGTTCCAGCTCCTACAATGAGCAGTTCTTC. V is TRBV20-1 and J is TRBJ2-1; possible D gene TRBD2, 5 bases. Germline values: CDR1 DFQATT, CDR2 SNEGSKA (reference sequence). The CDR3 runs 14 residues.

The chain has TRBV5-6 and TRBJ1-6; 12 bases align to TRBD1. Unmatched junction bases numbered 4, after V lost 3 bases and J lost 9 bases. The CDR3 runs to 15 residues. The germline CDR1 and CDR2 sequences are SGHDT and YYEEEE. The CDR3 DNA reads as TGTGCCAGCAGCTGGGGGACAGGGGGCATTTCACCCCTCCACTTT. It specifies CASSWGTGGISPLHF.

The chain recombines TRBV18 with TRBJ2-7; TRBD2 aligns across 7 bases. Germline assignment: CDR1 KGHSH and CDR2 LQKENI. This CDR3 spans 14 amino acids. The trim removed 4 bases at V and 5 bases at J, leaving 8 bases unmatched. The CDR3 DNA sequence: TGTGCCAGCTCACGCACTGCGGGGGAGGACGAGCAGTACTTC. Translated: CASSRTAGEDEQYF.

This clonotype was picked up a small number of times. The chain joins TRBV20-1 to TRBJ2-3, with a tentative D call TRBD2 (7 bases). The germline V gene encodes CDR1 DFQATT and CDR2 SNEGSKA (reference sequence). The CDR3 spans 13 residues. Trimming removed 3 bases at V and 6 bases at J, with 13 bases between. The CDR3 loop reads CSASRGLWDTQYF. The CDR3 DNA sequence: TGCAGTGCTAGCAGGGGACTATGGGATACGCAGTATTTT.

The chain links TRBV6-1 to TRBJ1-4; D is undetermined. Germline V lookup: CDR1 MNHNS, CDR2 SASEGT. The CDR3 length is 14 residues. Trimming pared 7 bases from V and 0 bases from J, leaving 9 bases between. The CDR3 nucleotides read TGTGCCAGCACATTGGGAACAACTAATGAAAAACTGTTTTTT. This codes for CASTLGTTNEKLFF.

This clonotype was counted a few times. The V and J genes are TRBV29-1 and TRBJ2-3; the match to TRBD2 covers 9 bases. CDR3 length: 13 amino acids. Germline V lookup: CDR1 SQVTM, CDR2 ANQGSEA. The ends lost 8 bases at V and 6 bases at J; junction bases unmatched: 9. CDR3 nucleotides: TGCAGCTTCCAAGCGGGAGGAGCGGATACGCAGTATTTT. This sequence encodes CSFQAGGADTQYF.

V gene TRBV10-2 combines with J gene TRBJ2-3, with unresolved D. Looked up from germline, CDR1 is WSHSY and CDR2 is SAAADI. The CDR3 runs 15 residues. V dropped 0 bases and J dropped 3 bases, with 10 bases sitting between them. For the CDR3, the DNA is TGCGCCAGCAGTGAGTCGGTAGCTCGTACAGATACGCAGTATTTT. It specifies CASSESVARTDTQYF.